Listed below are T cell receptor beta chains from one sample, sequenced in a study of blood T cell repertoires in COVID-19. Sequencing was performed with immunoSEQ multiplex PCR; in TCRdb, only in-frame clones are kept and a portion is missing. This sample yields some 250,000 clones, of which around 81% are seen a single time; about 3.2% belongs to the top ten. Sequencing input: peripheral blood. These receptors all stem from a woman aged 55-75 years with active or convalescent COVID-19. Both conserved end residues are part of each CDR3. D genes are given only for firm matches. Some rows mark clone size as missing; the rest say once, few, many or name a class of expanded clone.

>NA|TRBJ1-2|TRBV9|NA
TGTGCCAGCAGCCAAGGCCCAGGGGACTATGGCTACACCTTC
CASSQGPGDYGYTF
>NA|TRBJ1-2|TRBV2|once
TGTGCCAGCAGTGAGTGGAGCAGAGATTCTGGCTACACCTTC
CASSEWSRDSGYTF
>NA|TRBJ2-1|TRBV5-8|NA
TGTGCCAGCAGCGGAGGGAAGGGGCGCCCCCTCAACAATGAGCAGTTCTTC
CASSGGKGRPLNNEQFF
>TRBD1|TRBJ1-1|TRBV9|NA
TGTGCCAGCAGCGAAACCGGGACAGGGGTCCCTGAAGCTTTCTTT
CASSETGTGVPEAFF
>NA|TRBJ1-2|TRBV5-5|NA
TGTGCCAGCAGCTTGCGGGCGGGGGACTATGGCTACACCTTC
CASSLRAGDYGYTF
>TRBD2|TRBJ2-1|TRBV3-1/TRBV3-2|once
TGTGCCAGCAGCCAATCTAGCGGTGTATGGCAGTTCTTC
CASSQSSGVWQFF
>NA|TRBJ2-6|TRBV27|NA
TGTGCCAGCAGTTCCCCAGGGCGGTCTGGGGCCAACGTCCTGACTTTC
CASSSPGRSGANVLTF
>TRBD1|TRBJ1-1|TRBV19|NA
TGTGCCAGTAGTCAATCCTCAACCGGGACAGCCTTCCGGAGGGCTTTCTTT
CASSQSSTGTAFRRAFF
>NA|TRBJ2-1|TRBV3-1/TRBV3-2|NA
TGTGCCAGCAGCCAAGATAGAGGATTTTACAATGAGCAGTTCTTC
CASSQDRGFYNEQFF
>NA|TRBJ1-1|TRBV5-1|NA
TGCGCCAGCAGCTTGCCCCCCAGGGAAGCGAAGATGAACACTGAAGCTTTCTTT
CASSLPPREAKMNTEAFF
>NA|TRBJ2-7|TRBV4-2|NA
TGTGCCAGCAGCCAAGACAGGGTGTCCTCCTACGAGCAGTACTTC
CASSQDRVSSYEQYF
>NA|TRBJ2-5|TRBV27|once
TGTGCCAGCAGTTTAGCGGCAGGGGTGATACAAGAGACCCAGTACTTC
CASSLAAGVIQETQYF
>TRBD1|TRBJ2-3|TRBV5-1|NA
TGCGCCAGCAGCCCCTACCGACCGCCGGACAGGGTTCATGCATCGGATACGCAGTATTTT
CASSPYRPPDRVHASDTQYF
>NA|TRBJ1-1|TRBV7-3|NA
TGTGCCAGCAGCTTAACGGGTTTGGAGGGTGAGAAGGCTTTCTTT
CASSLTGLEGEKAFF
>TRBD1|TRBJ2-2|TRBV5-8|NA
TGTGCCAGCCGCTACAGGGGAACCAACACCGGGGAGCTGTTTTTT
CASRYRGTNTGELFF
>TRBD1|TRBJ2-7|TRBV10-2|NA
TGCGCCAGCAGTGAGCAGGGGGCGAGGAACGAGCAGTACTTC
CASSEQGARNEQYF
>TRBD1|TRBJ1-4|TRBV14|few
TGTGCCAGCAGCCCCCCGAGACAGGGGCCTAATGAAAAACTGTTTTTT
CASSPPRQGPNEKLFF
>NA|TRBJ1-3|TRBV3-1/TRBV3-2|NA
TGTGCCAGCAGCCAAGATAAAAACACCATATATTTT
CASSQDKNTIYF
>NA|TRBJ1-1|TRBV7-3|NA
TGTGCCAGCAGCTTAACTAAACAGACTGAAGCTTTCTTT
CASSLTKQTEAFF
>TRBD1|TRBJ2-1|TRBV7-3|NA
TGTGCCAGCAGCTTAACTTCCACACGGTTTTCGACTCGGGACAGGGGCCACAATGAGCAGTTCTTC
CASSLTSTRFSTRDRGHNEQFF
>NA|TRBJ2-3|TRBV4-3|few
TGCGCCAGCAGCCATACCCAGGGAGGTCCAGATACGCAGTATTTT
CASSHTQGGPDTQYF
>TRBD1|TRBJ2-7|TRBV5-4|NA
TGTGCCAGCAGCTTCGACAGGGGACAGACCTACGAGCAGTACTTC
CASSFDRGQTYEQYF
>NA|TRBJ1-2|TRBV19|NA
TGTGCCGGTGAAAGAACCAGGGACTATGGCTACACCTTC
CAGERTRDYGYTF
>TRBD1|TRBJ1-6|TRBV3-1/TRBV3-2|NA
TGTGCCAGCAGCCAAGAGAGGGACAGACCCCATTCACCCCTCCACTTT
CASSQERDRPHSPLHF
>TRBD2|TRBJ2-3|TRBV4-3|NA
TGCGCCAGCAGCCAAGAGGCGACGGGACTAGCCTATGGCACAGATACGCAGTATTTT
CASSQEATGLAYGTDTQYF
>NA|TRBJ2-5|TRBV7-9|NA
TGTGCCAGCACCGGAACTTGGTTACAGGGTTTAGGAGAGACCCAGTACTTC
CASTGTWLQGLGETQYF
>NA|TRBJ1-5|TRBV27|NA
TGTGCCAGCAGTTTAGCGGGGATTAGCAATCAGCCCCAGCATTTT
CASSLAGISNQPQHF
>NA|TRBJ2-7|TRBV6-7|few
TGTGCCAGCAGTTACTTACGCTCACCCCGCGGCCCCAGGAGGGGGGGGACCTACGAGCAGTACTTC
CASSYLRSPRGPRRGGTYEQYF
>TRBD1|TRBJ2-7|TRBV6-5|NA
TGTGCCAGCACAGACAGGGTCGGTAACGAGCAGTACTTC
CASTDRVGNEQYF
>NA|TRBJ1-6|TRBV7-9|NA
TGTGCCAGCAGCACCCTTTGGGGCGGTTATGAAGAATCACCCCTCCACTTT
CASSTLWGGYEESPLHF
>NA|TRBJ1-2|TRBV14|NA
TGTGCCAGCAGCCAATTCGTAGGGGCTGGCTACACCTTC
CASSQFVGAGYTF
>TRBD1|TRBJ1-5|TRBV19|NA
TGTGCCAGTAGTCCTGAGTCGACAGGGAGGCGCCAGCCCCAGCATTTT
CASSPESTGRRQPQHF
>NA|TRBJ2-7|TRBV19|few
TGTGCCAGTAGTAGAGGGAGTCTCTACGAGCAGTACTTC
CASSRGSLYEQYF
>NA|TRBJ1-4|TRBV7-2|NA
TGTGCCAGCAGCTTAGGTGCGGGGTCGGAAAAACTGTTTTTT
CASSLGAGSEKLFF
>TRBD1|TRBJ1-1|TRBV7-9|NA
TGTGCCAGCAGCAAGGGACAGTTGAACACTGAAGCTTTCTTT
CASSKGQLNTEAFF
>TRBD2|TRBJ2-2|TRBV6-5|once
TGTGCCGGTAGCGGGTCGAACACCGGGGAGCTGTTTTTT
CAGSGSNTGELFF
>NA|TRBJ1-1|TRBV5-1|NA
TGCGCCAGCAGCTTGGGTCCGGTGAACACTGAAGCTTTCTTT
CASSLGPVNTEAFF
>TRBD2|TRBJ2-1|TRBV6-2/TRBV6-3|NA
TGTGCCAGCAGTTACTCGGAAGCGGGGGCCCCGAGGGAGCAGTTCTTC
CASSYSEAGAPREQFF
>TRBD1|TRBJ1-2|TRBV9|NA
TGTGCCAGCAGCGCTCTAGGGGGCGCAGGGGGCTACACCTTC
CASSALGGAGGYTF
>NA|TRBJ2-2|TRBV3-1/TRBV3-2|NA
TGTGCCAGCAGCCAGCTAACCGGGGAGCTGTTTTTT
CASSQLTGELFF
>TRBD2|TRBJ2-1|TRBV7-2|few
TGTGCCAGCAGCTTAGGGGTAGCGGGGTTCTACAATGAGCAGTTCTTC
CASSLGVAGFYNEQFF
>NA|TRBJ1-1|TRBV5-1|NA
TGCGCCAGCAGCTTGGACAGGAACACTGAAGCTTTCTTT
CASSLDRNTEAFF
>TRBD2|TRBJ2-3|TRBV4-3|NA
TGCGCCAGCAGCCAGGGGACTAGCGGGGGGCCAGTGTCAGATACGCAGTATTTT
CASSQGTSGGPVSDTQYF
>NA|TRBJ2-7|TRBV27|few
TGTGCCAGCAGTTCCCTCTACGAGCAGTACTTC
CASSSLYEQYF
>TRBD2|TRBJ2-1|TRBV6-5|NA
TGTGCCAGCAAACTAGCGGGGGGATACAATGAGCAGTTCTTC
CASKLAGGYNEQFF
>TRBD1|TRBJ1-4|TRBV7-9|NA
TGTGCCAGCAGCCCTCGACAGGGACGAGGTGAAAAACTGTTTTTT
CASSPRQGRGEKLFF
>TRBD1|TRBJ1-4|TRBV7-2|NA
TGTGCCAGCAGCACCAGAACAGGGGGCTCCAGAAGAAAACTGTTTTTT
CASSTRTGGSRRKLFF
>NA|TRBJ1-1|TRBV29-1|NA
TGCAGCGTTGTCCAGGGCCAAGAAACTGAAGCTTTCTTT
CSVVQGQETEAFF
>NA|TRBJ2-7|TRBV21-1|NA
TGTGCCAGCAGCAAAGCCGAGGACTTGGGCAGGCTGTACGAGCAGTACTTC
CASSKAEDLGRLYEQYF
>NA|TRBJ2-3|TRBV21-1|NA
TGTGCCAGCAGCAAGCCCCCTAACACAGATACGCAGTATTTT
CASSKPPNTDTQYF
>NA|TRBJ1-2|TRBV14|NA
TGTGCCAGCAGTCATGAGCCCCGCTCCCATGGCTACACCTTC
CASSHEPRSHGYTF
>NA|TRBJ1-1|TRBV19|once
TGTGCCAGTAGTAGTAGACAGCGGGGAAACACTGAAGCTTTCTTT
CASSSRQRGNTEAFF
>NA|TRBJ1-3|TRBV7-2|NA
TGTGCCAGCAGCTTAGCTGGACAGCCTGGAAACACCATATATTTT
CASSLAGQPGNTIYF
>TRBD1|TRBJ2-7|TRBV5-1|few
TGCGCCAGCAGCGTAGGGCCGGGACAGGGATGGACAAGCTCCTACGAGCAGTACTTC
CASSVGPGQGWTSSYEQYF
>NA|TRBJ2-1|TRBV30|once
TGTGCCTGGAGTGAGGGGGCCTACAATGAGCAGTTCTTC
CAWSEGAYNEQFF